A selection of T cell receptor beta chains follows, all from one sample in a study of post-analysis software for immune sequencing data. TCRdb fed the PCR reads into MiXCR, producing one record per CDR3 protein. The sample lists about 400,000 distinct CDR3 sequences; about a third were seen once. The sample taken for sequencing was blood. The receptors here all came from a girl aged 10-17 years with multiple sclerosis. Each CDR3 is given with its conserved first and last residue. Each record gives: clone size, D gene, V gene, J gene, CDR3 protein, CDR3 DNA. A D gene is named only where the DNA matches it firmly. Size values are once, few and many counts, or a class for expanded clones, and some rows have none.

>.|.|TRBV13|TRBJ2-7
CASRQAVVSYEQYF
TGTGCCAGTAGACAGGCGGTTGTTTCTTACGAGCAGTACTTC
>few|TRBD1|TRBV2|TRBJ2-2
CARGQGLATGELFF
TGTGCCAGAGGACAGGGACTTGCAACCGGGGAGCTGTTTTTT
>once|.|TRBV7-2|TRBJ1-5
CASSLGSSRNQPQHF
TGTGCCAGCAGCTTGGGGTCGTCACGGAATCAGCCCCAGCATTTT
>few|.|TRBV29-1|TRBJ1-1
CSVSGGNTEAFF
TGCAGCGTTTCGGGGGGGAACACTGAAGCTTTCTTT
>few|.|TRBV4-1|TRBJ2-3
CASSQGTPSTDTQYF
TGCGCCAGCAGCCAGGGGACCCCTAGCACAGATACGCAGTATTTT
>few|.|TRBV5-1|TRBJ1-2
CASSLDGITANYGYTF
TGCGCCAGCAGCTTGGATGGTATAACAGCTAACTATGGCTACACCTTC
>few|.|TRBV10-3|TRBJ1-1
CAISDGAWRIEAFF
TGTGCCATCAGTGATGGGGCTTGGCGGATTGAAGCTTTCTTT
>many|.|TRBV12-3/TRBV12-4|TRBJ2-1
CASSSNWDNEQFF
TGTGCCAGCAGTTCTAACTGGGACAATGAGCAGTTCTTC
>.|.|TRBV29-1|TRBJ2-4
CSVEEGNENIQYF
TGCAGCGTTGAGGAGGGGAACGAAAACATTCAGTACTTC
>.|.|TRBV6-5|TRBJ2-7
CASSYSSGYNEQYF
TGTGCCAGCAGTTACTCTTCTGGGTACAATGAGCAGTACTTC
>.|TRBD2|TRBV7-8|TRBJ2-1
CASSLRALAGGTNNEQFF
TGTGCCAGCAGCTTAAGGGCATTAGCGGGGGGGACGAACAATGAGCAGTTCTTC
>.|.|TRBV12-3/TRBV12-4|TRBJ2-7
CASSLWTYGTVHYEQYF
TGTGCCAGCAGTTTATGGACCTACGGGACGGTGCACTACGAGCAGTACTTC
>.|TRBD1|TRBV20-1|TRBJ1-4
CSARKGQVHVGEKLFF
TGCAGTGCTAGAAAAGGACAGGTTCATGTTGGTGAAAAACTGTTTTTT
>.|TRBD1|TRBV5-1|TRBJ1-4
CASSLAPQGANEKLFF
TGCGCCAGCAGCTTGGCCCCGCAGGGGGCTAATGAAAAACTGTTTTTT
>few|.|TRBV29-1|TRBJ1-1
CSVPGPRTEAFF
TGCAGCGTTCCGGGACCTCGCACTGAAGCTTTCTTT
>.|TRBD1|TRBV5-1|TRBJ2-7
CASSLEPGQLYYEQYF
TGCGCCAGCAGCTTGGAACCGGGACAGCTATACTACGAGCAGTACTTC
>few|.|TRBV4-1|TRBJ2-6
CASSQVGRGTGANVLTF
TGCGCCAGCAGCCAAGTTGGCAGGGGAACTGGGGCCAACGTCCTGACTTTC
>few|.|TRBV5-8|TRBJ2-6
CASSLVHSGANVLTF
TGTGCCAGCAGCTTGGTACACTCTGGGGCCAACGTCCTGACTTTC
>.|.|TRBV12-3/TRBV12-4|TRBJ2-2
CASSLTGRMVFF
TGTGCCAGCAGCTTGACAGGGAGGATGGTGTTTTTT
>.|TRBD2|TRBV5-5|TRBJ2-7
CASSLTAGGSYEQYF
TGTGCCAGCAGCTTGACAGCGGGGGGCTCCTACGAGCAGTACTTC
>.|.|TRBV7-2|TRBJ2-7
CASSPPGAGLAYEQYF
TGTGCCAGCAGCCCTCCGGGGGCGGGGCTAGCCTACGAGCAGTACTTC
>few|TRBD1|TRBV7-8|TRBJ1-5
CASQGTGYQPQHF
TGTGCCAGCCAAGGGACAGGTTATCAGCCCCAGCATTTT
>.|TRBD2|TRBV7-2|TRBJ2-5
CASSLSGTSGYQETQYF
TGTGCCAGCAGCTTGTCCGGGACTAGCGGGTACCAAGAGACCCAGTACTTC
>many|TRBD2|TRBV27|TRBJ2-5
CASSLAGGRWETQYF
TGTGCCAGCAGTTTAGCGGGGGGGCGGTGGGAGACCCAGTACTTC
>few|TRBD2|TRBV28|TRBJ2-5
CASSTPSGGFVETQYF
TGTGCCAGCAGCACACCTAGCGGGGGGTTCGTGGAGACCCAGTACTTC
>.|.|TRBV5-3|TRBJ2-3
CARRPRTDTQYF
TGTGCCAGAAGACCAAGGACAGATACGCAGTATTTT
>.|TRBD1|TRBV20-1|TRBJ1-5
CSASGGEDNQPQHF
TGCAGTGCTTCAGGGGGGGAGGACAATCAGCCCCAGCATTTT
>few|TRBD2|TRBV11-2|TRBJ2-2
CASSSPTSGGSNTGELFF
TGTGCCAGCAGCTCTCCGACTAGCGGGGGTTCGAACACCGGGGAGCTGTTTTTT
>.|.|TRBV6-6|TRBJ2-7
CASNYSGGLSSYEQYF
TGTGCCAGCAATTACTCAGGCGGGCTTAGCTCCTACGAGCAGTACTTC
>once|.|TRBV18|TRBJ1-2
CASSQSGTPTFSGYGYTF
TGTGCCAGCTCACAATCCGGGACTCCTACATTCTCCGGCTATGGCTACACCTTC
>.|.|TRBV12-3/TRBV12-4|TRBJ2-4
CASSPDSWKNIQYF
TGTGCCAGCAGTCCGGACAGTTGGAAAAACATTCAGTACTTC
>.|TRBD2|TRBV7-2|TRBJ2-1
CTSSLVSSGGNEQFF
TGTACCAGCAGCTTAGTATCTAGCGGGGGCAATGAGCAGTTCTTC
>.|.|TRBV12-3/TRBV12-4|TRBJ2-7
CASSPRPTGHYEQYF
TGTGCCAGCAGCCCGCGGCCCACGGGACACTACGAGCAGTACTTC
>.|.|TRBV7-8|TRBJ1-3
CASSLALRSSSGNTIYF
TGTGCCAGCAGCTTAGCGCTAAGGTCGAGCTCTGGAAACACCATATATTTT
>.|TRBD2|TRBV7-9|TRBJ2-5
CASSLAASGGVSETQYF
TGTGCCAGCAGCTTAGCGGCCAGCGGGGGGGTTTCAGAGACCCAGTACTTC
>few|.|TRBV6-6|TRBJ2-6
CASRYRVGANVLTF
TGTGCCAGCAGATACAGGGTCGGGGCCAACGTCCTGACTTTC
>.|.|TRBV12-3/TRBV12-4|TRBJ2-3
CASSSLGHITDTQYF
TGTGCCAGCAGTTCCCTGGGCCATATTACAGATACGCAGTATTTT
>.|TRBD1|TRBV4-2|TRBJ1-2
CASSHRGLNYGYTF
TGTGCCAGCAGCCACAGGGGGCTGAACTATGGCTACACCTTC
>.|.|TRBV6-1|TRBJ1-1
CASINRQNTEAFF
TGTGCCAGCATCAACAGACAGAACACTGAAGCTTTCTTT
>.|.|TRBV20-1|TRBJ1-2
CSARDNTVQGYTF
TGCAGTGCTAGAGATAACACAGTACAAGGCTACACCTTC
>few|.|TRBV4-2|TRBJ1-6
CASSQEVLSSYNSPLHF
TGTGCCAGCAGCCAAGAGGTCCTGAGCTCCTATAATTCACCCCTCCACTTT
>few|TRBD2|TRBV29-1|TRBJ2-3
CSAAPQSGGPDTQYF
TGCAGCGCCGCCCCCCAGAGCGGGGGACCAGATACGCAGTATTTT
>.|TRBD2|TRBV24-1|TRBJ2-1
CATSVPSGGGHNEQFF
TGTGCCACCAGTGTTCCCAGCGGGGGAGGACACAATGAGCAGTTCTTC
>many|.|TRBV12-3/TRBV12-4|TRBJ2-7
CASSSPGRSYEQYF
TGTGCCAGCAGTTCCCCGGGACGGAGCTACGAGCAGTACTTC